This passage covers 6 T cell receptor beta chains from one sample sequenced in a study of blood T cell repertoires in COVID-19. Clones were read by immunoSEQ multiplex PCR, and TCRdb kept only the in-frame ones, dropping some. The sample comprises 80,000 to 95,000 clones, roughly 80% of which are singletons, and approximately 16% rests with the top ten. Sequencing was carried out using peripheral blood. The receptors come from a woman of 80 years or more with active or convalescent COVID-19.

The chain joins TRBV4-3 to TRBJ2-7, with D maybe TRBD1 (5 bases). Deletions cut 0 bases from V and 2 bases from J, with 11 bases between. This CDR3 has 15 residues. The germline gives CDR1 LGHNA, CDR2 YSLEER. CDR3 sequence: CASSQDRVPPYEQYF. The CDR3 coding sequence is TGCGCCAGCAGCCAAGACAGGGTGCCCCCCTACGAGCAGTACTTC.

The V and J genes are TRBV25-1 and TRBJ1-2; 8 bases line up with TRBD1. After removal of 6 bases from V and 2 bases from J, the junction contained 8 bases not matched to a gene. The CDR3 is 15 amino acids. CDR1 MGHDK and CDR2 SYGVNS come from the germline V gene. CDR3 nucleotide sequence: TGTGCCAGCAGCATTGACCGGACAGGGAACTATGGCTACACCTTC. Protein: CASSIDRTGNYGYTF.

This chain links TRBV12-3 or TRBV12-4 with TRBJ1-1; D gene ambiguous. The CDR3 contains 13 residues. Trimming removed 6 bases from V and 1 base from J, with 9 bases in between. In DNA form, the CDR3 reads TGTGCCAGCAGGCCCCCAGGGAACACTGAAGCTTTCTTT. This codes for CASRPPGNTEAFF.

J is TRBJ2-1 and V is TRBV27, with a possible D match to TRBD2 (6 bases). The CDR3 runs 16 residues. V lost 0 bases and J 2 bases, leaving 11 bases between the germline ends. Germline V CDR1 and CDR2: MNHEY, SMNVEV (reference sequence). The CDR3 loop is CASSLSLAIPYNEQFF. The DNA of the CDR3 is TGTGCCAGCAGTTTATCCCTAGCGATACCCTACAATGAGCAGTTCTTC.

CDR3 sequence reads: CASSRGDRDIQYF. CDR3 nucleotide sequence: TGTGCCAGCAGCAGAGGGGACAGGGACATTCAGTACTTC. The V call is TRBV11-2, the J call TRBJ2-4; 9 bases are shared with TRBD1. From germline, CDR1 is SGHAT and CDR2 FQNNGV. Trimming at V came to 5 bases and at J to 8 bases, leaving 4 bases not matched to a gene. The CDR3 has 13 residues.

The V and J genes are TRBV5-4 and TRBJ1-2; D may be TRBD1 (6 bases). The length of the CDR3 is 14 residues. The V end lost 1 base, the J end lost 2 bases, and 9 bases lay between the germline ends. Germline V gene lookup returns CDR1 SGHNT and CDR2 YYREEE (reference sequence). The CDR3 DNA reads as TGTGCCAGCAGCTTGCAGGGGCTGAACTATGGCTACACCTTC. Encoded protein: CASSLQGLNYGYTF.